This T cell receptor (beta chain) is from a study of cytomegalovirus exposure and HLA in healthy donors (dated by TCRdb to the late 2010s). Regarding the research as a whole: A later analysis indicated that the 95 to 150 validation repertoires were generated on the platform also employed for the 700 or so repertoires of the first cohort. The study was designed to test whether signatures of past pathogen exposure could be identified by cataloging public T cell receptors. In addition to the first cohort of hundreds of subjects, a separate validation cohort of approximately 130 different subjects was used. To predict cytomegalovirus infection status, the study combined high-throughput TCR immunosequencing, statistical association of individual TCRs with disease status, and machine learning.

Receptors were amplified or captured by the immunoSEQ multiplex PCR assay. The paper's processing steps were these. To diagnose cytomegalovirus status from the catalog of TCR beta chain sequences, a statistical classification framework was built. This immuneACCESS table, as held by TCRdb, lists in-frame sequences with V and J called but not all clones. Of the missing ones, under half trace to an unresolved V gene in checked studies; the others have no known cause. The V and J calls and clone size come from that table; D and trimming were worked out from the DNA. Across this sample there are more than 80,000 clones, with approximately 96% seen only once. Together, the top ten hold about 1.3% of the sample. The full study reports these points: The classifier was reported to diagnose cytomegalovirus status with high specificity and sensitivity in both the original and validation cohorts. The authors suggested that the approach could potentially be extended to other disease states and immunological phenotypes. In the study, 150 to 200 TCR beta chains were listed as associated with cytomegalovirus. Across donors, most TCR sequences were observed very rarely, whereas some public TCRs were present in many individuals. A later analysis found that TCRs clustered in the first cohort also tended to co-occur in the 95 to 150 validation repertoires, with 94% of cluster scores above 0. Three of the identified cytomegalovirus-associated TCR beta chains were confirmed in vitro to be specific for cytomegalovirus antigens. A later analysis had no HLA typing for the validation cohort, so co-occurrence there was scored across all 110 or so repertoires.

Its CDR3 holds 16 amino acids, cysteine through phenylalanine. The read is trimmed to its CDR3 DNA, 48 bases read in frame from base 1. The germline ends are 20 bases apart after V is trimmed by 1 base and J by 8 bases. From a lookup of the germline V gene, CDR1 and CDR2 are MGHRA and YSYEKL. A word on this clone: Its antigen is unknown. Base qualities are not recorded, but no much larger clone differs from it by a single base.

The donors belonged to the validation cohort of around 120 subjects, which was separate from the roughly 670-subject first cohort. Recombination joined TRBV4-1 with TRBJ1-2; possibly the D gene is TRBD1, per 5 matching bases. This TCR was recovered from a woman younger than 35 in good health and CMV-seronegative. Sequencing input: PBMCs. In nucleotides, the sequence is TGCGCCAGCAGCCAAGTTGCAACCCCAGGGTTGAGAGGCTACACCTTC. Its translation is CASSQVATPGLRGYTF.